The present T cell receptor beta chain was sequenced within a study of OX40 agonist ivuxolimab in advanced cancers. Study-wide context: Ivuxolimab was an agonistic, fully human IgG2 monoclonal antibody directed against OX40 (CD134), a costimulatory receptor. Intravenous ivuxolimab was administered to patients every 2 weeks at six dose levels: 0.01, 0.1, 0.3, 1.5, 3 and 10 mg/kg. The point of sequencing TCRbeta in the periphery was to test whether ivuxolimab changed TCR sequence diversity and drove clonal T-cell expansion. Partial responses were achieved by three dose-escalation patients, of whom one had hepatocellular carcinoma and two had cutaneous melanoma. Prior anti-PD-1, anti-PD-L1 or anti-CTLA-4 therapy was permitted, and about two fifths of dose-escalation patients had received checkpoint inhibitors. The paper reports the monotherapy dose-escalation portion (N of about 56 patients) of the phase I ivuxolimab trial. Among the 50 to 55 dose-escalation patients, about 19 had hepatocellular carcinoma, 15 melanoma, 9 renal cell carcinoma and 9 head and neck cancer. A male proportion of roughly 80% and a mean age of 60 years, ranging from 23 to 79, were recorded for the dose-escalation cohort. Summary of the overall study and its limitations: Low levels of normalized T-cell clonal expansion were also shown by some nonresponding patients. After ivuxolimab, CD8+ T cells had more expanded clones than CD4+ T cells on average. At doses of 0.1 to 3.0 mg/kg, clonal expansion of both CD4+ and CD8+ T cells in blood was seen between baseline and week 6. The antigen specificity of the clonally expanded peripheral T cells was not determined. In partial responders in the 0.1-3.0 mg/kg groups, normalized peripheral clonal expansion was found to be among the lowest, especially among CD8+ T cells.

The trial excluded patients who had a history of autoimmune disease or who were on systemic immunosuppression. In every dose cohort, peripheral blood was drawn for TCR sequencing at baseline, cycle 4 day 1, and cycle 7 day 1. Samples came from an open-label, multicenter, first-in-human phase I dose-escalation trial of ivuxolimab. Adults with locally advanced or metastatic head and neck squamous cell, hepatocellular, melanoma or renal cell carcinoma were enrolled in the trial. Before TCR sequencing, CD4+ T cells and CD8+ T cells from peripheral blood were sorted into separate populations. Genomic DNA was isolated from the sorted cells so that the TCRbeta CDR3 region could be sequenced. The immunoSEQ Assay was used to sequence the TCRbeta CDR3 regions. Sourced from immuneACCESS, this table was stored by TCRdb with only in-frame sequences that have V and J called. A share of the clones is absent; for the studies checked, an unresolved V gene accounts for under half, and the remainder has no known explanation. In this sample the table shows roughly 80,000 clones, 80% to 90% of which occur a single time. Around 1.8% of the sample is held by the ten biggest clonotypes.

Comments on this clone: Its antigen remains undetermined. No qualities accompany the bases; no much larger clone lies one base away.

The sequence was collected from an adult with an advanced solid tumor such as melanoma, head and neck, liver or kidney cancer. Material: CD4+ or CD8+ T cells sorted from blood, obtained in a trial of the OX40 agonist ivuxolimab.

Here is the DNA: TGTGCCAGCAGCCGGACTGAGAACTATGGCTACACCTTC. Translated, it reads CASSRTENYGYTF. This sequence uses TRBV28 and TRBJ1-2; the D segment cannot be called with confidence. The germline V gene yields MDHEN for CDR1 and SYDVKM for CDR2. The CDR3 goes from the cysteine to the phenylalanine over 13 residues. CDR3 DNA only is kept here, 39 bases in frame from base 1. The V end loses 6 bases and the J end loses 2 bases, and a stretch of 10 bases separates them.